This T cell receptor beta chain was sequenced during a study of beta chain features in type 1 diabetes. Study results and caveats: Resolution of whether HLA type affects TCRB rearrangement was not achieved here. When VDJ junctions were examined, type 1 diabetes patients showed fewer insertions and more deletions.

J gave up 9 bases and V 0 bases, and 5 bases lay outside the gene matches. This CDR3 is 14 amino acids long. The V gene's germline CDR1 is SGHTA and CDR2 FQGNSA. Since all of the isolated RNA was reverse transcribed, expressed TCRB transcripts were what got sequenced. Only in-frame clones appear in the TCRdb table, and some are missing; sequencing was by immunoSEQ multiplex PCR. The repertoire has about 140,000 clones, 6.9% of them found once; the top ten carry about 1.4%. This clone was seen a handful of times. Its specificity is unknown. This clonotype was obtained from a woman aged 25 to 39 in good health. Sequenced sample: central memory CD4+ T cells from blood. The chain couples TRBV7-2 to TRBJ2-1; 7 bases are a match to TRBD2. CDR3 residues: CASSLAGRAGEQFF. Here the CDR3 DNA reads TGTGCCAGCAGCTTAGCTGGGAGGGCCGGTGAGCAGTTCTTC.